A single sample is the source of the 32 T cell receptor beta chains below, sequenced in a study of Graves' ophthalmopathy and Graves' hyperthyroidism (dated by TCRdb to 2016 to 2018). TCRdb shows the sequencer as Illumina HiSeq 2000. For repertoire sequencing, TCR beta CDR3 regions were amplified from RNA transcripts. The first round was an RT-PCR using HTBI primers with the Qiagen OneStep RT-PCR kit, and this first round was followed by a second-round multiplex PCR, then size selection and purification. Through fastp at Q25 and MiXCR, TCRdb rebuilt clones from the public reads, retaining in-frame beta chains. For every CDR3 protein sequence, its rows merge into one entry that carries the most common genes and DNA. For this sample the table gives 600,000 to 950,000 distinct CDR3 sequences, of which roughly two fifths were detected only once. The ten largest clones add up to about 40% of the sample.

The sample taken for sequencing was peripheral blood. The receptor source for this set is an adult man with Graves' ophthalmopathy.

This chain joins TRBV20-1 and TRBJ2-7, with TRBD1 identical over 8 bases. The CDR3 is made up of 12 amino acids. In germline, CDR1 is DFQATT, CDR2 SNEGSKA (reference sequence). Trimming removed 7 bases from V and 9 bases from J; junction bases left unmatched: 11. The CDR3, as DNA: TGCAGTGTTAGTCCCAGGGGGCCGGTGCAGTACTTC. This encodes CSVSPRGPVQYF.

In its sample, this clonotype was seen many times. The chain links TRBV10-1 to TRBJ2-5; TRBD2 agrees at 10 bases. Germline V gives CDR1 WNHNN, CDR2 SYGVQD (reference sequence). The CDR3 runs to 15 residues. V shed 3 bases and J 3 bases; nucleotides not matched to a gene: 4. The CDR3 bases are TGCGCCAGCAGTGAAGGACTAGCGGACAAAGAGACCCAGTACTTC. Amino acid sequence: CASSEGLADKETQYF.

This clonotype was detected a few times. V usage is TRBV20-1 and J usage is TRBJ2-7; TRBD2 matches at 9 bases. The CDR3 contains 15 residues. With 0 bases clipped from V and 6 bases from J, the junction kept 9 bases outside the gene matches. Germline CDR1 and CDR2: DFQATT and SNEGSKA (reference sequence). Written as DNA, the CDR3 is TGCAGTGCTAGAGATCTCCTTAGCGGGAGTGTCGAGCAGTACTTC. Its protein is CSARDLLSGSVEQYF.

This clonotype has ten or more counts. One junction end disagrees with the germline gene, perhaps due to a read error. The chain employs TRBV10-3 and TRBJ1-6; D ambiguous. CDR3 size: 13 residues. Looked up from germline, CDR1 is ENHRY and CDR2 is SYGVKD. The CDR3 reads CASSASSNSPLHF. CDR3 bases: TGTGCCAGCAGTGCCAGTTCAAATTCACCCCTCCACTTT.

V gene TRBV20-1 combines with J gene TRBJ1-5; 12 bases map to TRBD1. V shed 2 bases and J 2 bases; nucleotides not matched to a gene: 10. CDR1 DFQATT and CDR2 SNEGSKA come from the germline V gene (reference sequence). CDR3 length: 18 residues. The CDR3 protein is CSARPGTGGVGGNQPQHF. The CDR3 DNA sequence: TGCAGTGCTAGACCCGGGACAGGGGGCGTTGGTGGCAATCAGCCCCAGCATTTT.

Note on this clonotype: This may come from a read error, since a much larger clone is one base off. V usage is TRBV10-3 and J usage is TRBJ1-1; unclear D gene. CDR3 length: 12 amino acids. Germline lookup yields CDR1 ENHRY and CDR2 SYGVKD. This CDR3 reads CAISERVTGAFF. The CDR3, as DNA: TGTGCCATCAGTGAAAGGGTCACTGGAGCTTTCTTT.

This chain joins TRBV25-1 and TRBJ2-2; TRBD2 aligns across 7 bases. This CDR3 contains 17 residues. The germline CDR1 and CDR2 sequences are MGHDK and SYGVNS. After removal of 5 bases from V and 3 bases from J, the junction contained 12 bases not matched to a gene. The CDR3 coding sequence is TGTGCCAGCAGTTCCCCCCCGGCTAGCGGCGACACCGGGGAGCTGTTTTTT. Protein: CASSSPPASGDTGELFF.

The sample holds many counts of this clonotype. The chain couples TRBV29-1 to TRBJ1-3, with a possible D match to TRBD1 (6 bases). This CDR3 is 14 amino acids long. With 2 bases removed from V and 0 bases from J, the gap between germline ends came to 8 bases. The germline CDR1 and CDR2 sequences are SQVTM and ANQGSEA. The CDR3 spells CSVERDTSGNTIYF. Written as DNA, the CDR3 is TGCAGCGTTGAAAGGGACACCTCTGGAAACACCATATATTTT.

About this clonotype: One base away lies a much larger clone, so this may be a sequencing read error. The chain couples TRBV7-2 to TRBJ2-5; 7 nucleotides line up with TRBD1. Germline values: CDR1 SGHTA, CDR2 FQGNSA. Germline trimming cut 4 bases from V and 1 base from J; bases unmatched to any gene: 3. The CDR3 loop spans 14 amino acids. CDR3 nucleotides: TGTGCCAGCAGCTACGACAGGGCCCAAGAGACCCAGTACTTC. Residues: CASSYDRAQETQYF.

Only a few counts were recorded for this clonotype. The chain links TRBV20-1 to TRBJ2-7; D not certain. CDR3 length equals 13 residues. V shed 2 bases and J shed 2 bases, with 10 bases lying between them. Germline values: CDR1 DFQATT, CDR2 SNEGSKA (reference sequence). In DNA, the CDR3 is TGCAGTGCTAGACACCTACACCCCTACGAGCAGTACTTC. Encoded protein: CSARHLHPYEQYF.

This clonotype has a count of ten or more. V gene TRBV2 combines with J gene TRBJ1-5; D gene uncertain. The CDR3 has 13 amino acids. V was cut by 2 bases and J by 8 bases, with 10 bases left in between. Germline CDR1 and CDR2: SNHLY and FYNNEI. The CDR3 loop is CASSERIGEPQHF. CDR3 in DNA: TGTGCCAGCAGTGAACGGATTGGGGAGCCCCAGCATTTT.

The V gene is TRBV5-1, the J gene TRBJ2-7; 9 bases agree with TRBD1. The CDR3 extends over 13 amino acids. The J segment lost 5 bases and the V segment lost 5 bases, leaving 5 bases of the junction unmatched. In germline, CDR1 is SGHRS, CDR2 YFSETQ. The CDR3 DNA follows: TGCGCCAGCAGAGGGACAGGGAGGAACGAGCAGTACTTC. This translates into CASRGTGRNEQYF.

The rearrangement joins TRBV20-1 to TRBJ2-7; tentative D call: TRBD2 (5 bases). Germline V lookup: CDR1 DFQATT, CDR2 SNEGSKA (reference sequence). The CDR3 is 15 residues long. V lost 0 bases, J lost 0 bases, and 12 bases lay in between. CDR3 protein: CSARDLRRVSYEQYF. The DNA for the CDR3 is TGCAGTGCTAGAGATCTTAGGCGGGTCTCCTACGAGCAGTACTTC.

The chain uses TRBV19 and TRBJ1-5, with D unclear. The germline V gene encodes CDR1 LNHDA and CDR2 SQIVND (reference sequence). The CDR3 extends over 14 amino acids. V was clipped by 1 base and J by 5 bases, with 9 bases between them. CDR3 DNA: TGTGCCAGTAGTATAGTACAGAGCTATCAGCCCCAGCATTTT. This codes for CASSIVQSYQPQHF. Full variable domain (rest looked up from reference TRBV19 and TRBJ1-5): DGGITQSPKYLFRKEGQNVTLSCEQNLNHDAMYWYRQDPGQGLRLIYYSQIVNDFQKGDIAEGYSVSREKKESFPLTVTSAQKNPTAFYLCASSIVQSYQPQHFGDGTRLSIL.

This clonotype was counted once. The chain joins TRBV24-1 to TRBJ1-5; 10 bases line up with TRBD1. The V gene end was trimmed by 10 bases and the J gene end by 5 bases; junction bases not matched to a gene: 4. Germline loops: CDR1 KGHDR, CDR2 SFDVKD. The CDR3 is 13 residues long. CDR3 nucleotides: TGTGCCACGCACGGGACAGGGGATCAGCCCCAGCATTTT. It encodes CATHGTGDQPQHF.

This clonotype was detected a few times. This sequence joins TRBV20-1 and TRBJ1-6; the D is unclear. The germline V gene encodes CDR1 DFQATT and CDR2 SNEGSKA (reference sequence). CDR3 length equals 15 residues. Trimming stripped 0 bases from V and 7 bases from J, with 13 bases between. The CDR3 nucleotides read TGCAGTGCTAGAGATCATGGGCAGGTGAATTCACCCCTCCACTTT. It is translated as CSARDHGQVNSPLHF.

The CDR3 is CASSGDRVGAFF. CDR3 coding DNA: TGTGCCAGCAGTGGGGACAGGGTGGGAGCTTTCTTT. The rearrangement joins TRBV6-1 to TRBJ1-1; TRBD1 matches at 9 bases. The CDR3 runs to 12 residues. V trimming: 4 bases; J trimming: 10 bases; junction bases outside the gene matches: 4. Germline CDR1 is MNHNS and CDR2 is SASEGT.

Concerning this clonotype: The junction departs from germline at one end; a sequencing error may be responsible. The chain carries TRBV10-3 and TRBJ2-1; possible D gene TRBD2, 6 bases. The CDR3 sequence is 16 residues long. Germline CDR1 reads ENHRY; CDR2 reads SYGVKD. In nucleotides, the CDR3 is TGTGCCAGCAGTTACTCGATTAGCGGTGCCTACAATGAGCAGTTCTTC. Translation gives CASSYSISGAYNEQFF.

The chain uses TRBV10-3 and TRBJ1-1, with a weak D call TRBD1 (6 bases). V was trimmed by 6 bases and J by 7 bases, leaving 15 bases between them. The germline V gene encodes CDR1 ENHRY and CDR2 SYGVKD. The CDR3 has 13 residues. The CDR3 nucleotides are TGTGCCATCAGATCCGGGGGCTTAGATGAAGCTTTCTTT. Protein: CAIRSGGLDEAFF.

The V call is TRBV29-1, the J call TRBJ1-2; weak D call: TRBD1 (6 bases). This CDR3 has 12 residues. V was clipped by 8 bases and J by 8 bases, with 18 bases between them. Germline V gene lookup returns CDR1 SQVTM and CDR2 ANQGSEA. The CDR3 region has the DNA TGCAGCTTAATTGGGGGGCGCGAAGGCTACACCTTC. It codes for CSLIGGREGYTF.

The chain links TRBV19 to TRBJ2-7; D possibly uses TRBD1 or TRBD2 (7 bases each). This CDR3 comprises 14 residues. V was clipped by 9 bases and J by 4 bases, with 19 bases between them. CDR1 LNHDA and CDR2 SQIVND come from the germline V gene (reference sequence). The CDR3 sequence: CASSQTGEGYEQYF. The CDR3 DNA reads as TGTGCCAGCAGCCAAACAGGGGAGGGGTACGAGCAGTACTTC.

This clonotype was detected many times. The chain links TRBV15 to TRBJ1-1; D gene unclear. CDR3 size: 14 residues. Trimming removed 0 bases from V and 3 bases from J, with 8 bases in between. Looked up from germline, CDR1 is LNHNV and CDR2 is YYDKDF (reference sequence). CDR3 region: CATSRDPADTEAFF. CDR3 sequence (DNA): TGTGCCACCAGCAGAGATCCGGCGGACACTGAAGCTTTCTTT.

This clonotype has more than one count but fewer than ten. One end of the junction does not line up with germline, which may come from a read error. J is TRBJ1-2 and V is TRBV10-3; TRBD1 agrees at 9 bases. Per germline, CDR1 ENHRY and CDR2 SYGVKD. The CDR3 totals 15 residues. CDR3 DNA: TGTGCCAGCAGTGAAGTCGGGGGACAGGGCCGTGGCTACACCTTC. This sequence encodes CASSEVGGQGRGYTF.

In this sample, this clonotype turned up a few times. V and J are TRBV7-9 and TRBJ2-6, with D maybe TRBD2 (6 bases). The CDR3 is made up of 15 amino acids. Germline CDR1 reads SEHNR; CDR2 reads FQNEAQ (reference sequence). V was pared by 4 bases and J by 2 bases, with 9 bases between. This CDR3 reads CASSWGDTGANVLTF. The CDR3 DNA follows: TGTGCCAGCAGCTGGGGGGATACTGGGGCCAACGTCCTGACTTTC.

The table lists this clonotype with many counts. The V and J genes are TRBV29-1 and TRBJ1-1, with D unclear. The CDR3 consists of 12 residues. Looked up from germline, CDR1 is SQVTM and CDR2 is ANQGSEA. V lost 6 bases, J lost 6 bases, and 14 bases lay in between. The CDR3 spells CSVSSSSSEAFF. In DNA form, the CDR3 reads TGCAGCGTAAGTAGTAGTAGTTCTGAAGCTTTCTTT.

The genes are TRBV10-3 and TRBJ1-2; D is ambiguous. V dropped 3 bases and J dropped 2 bases, with 7 bases sitting between them. Germline V gene data show CDR1 as ENHRY and CDR2 as SYGVKD. This CDR3 contains 13 residues. This CDR3 is CAISDGTNYGYTF. CDR3 in DNA: TGTGCCATCAGTGATGGAACAAACTATGGCTACACCTTC.

This clonotype was detected only a few times. The rearrangement uses TRBV20-1 and TRBJ2-5, with 8 nucleotides matching TRBD2. From germline, CDR1 is DFQATT and CDR2 SNEGSKA (reference sequence). The length of the CDR3 is 15 residues. V shed 6 bases, J shed 5 bases, and the junction held 14 bases outside the gene matches. The CDR3 nucleotides are TGCAGTGCCCGAGCTACTAGCGGAGGTCTGGAGACCCAGTACTTC. The encoded protein is CSARATSGGLETQYF.

To note about this clonotype: Possible read error: a much larger clone is one base away. The genes are TRBV12-3 or TRBV12-4 and TRBJ2-5; the match to TRBD1 covers 9 bases. The CDR3 spans 13 residues. V trimming: 5 bases; J trimming: 4 bases; junction bases outside the gene matches: 2. CDR3 sequence reads: CASSGDRAETQYF. Here the CDR3 DNA reads TGTGCCAGCAGTGGGGACAGGGCAGAGACCCAGTACTTC.

This clonotype was counted many times. The V and J genes are TRBV29-1 and TRBJ1-3; tentative D call: TRBD1 (6 bases). This CDR3 is 13 amino acids long. The V and J ends lost 8 bases and 4 bases respectively, with 15 bases between them. Germline values: CDR1 SQVTM, CDR2 ANQGSEA. The CDR3: CSSQGNGGNTIYF. The CDR3 bases are TGCAGCTCGCAGGGGAACGGAGGAAACACCATATATTTT.

This clonotype was detected only a few times. The rearrangement uses TRBV7-9 and TRBJ2-5, with 15 bases fitting TRBD2. CDR1 is SEHNR and CDR2 is FQNEAQ in the germline V gene (reference sequence). The V segment lost 5 bases and the J segment 0 bases; nucleotides outside the gene matches: 13. This CDR3 contains 20 residues. The CDR3 DNA reads TGTGCCAGCAGCCAAGATCTTTGGACTAGCGGGAGGGGATACCAAGAGACCCAGTACTTC. This translates into CASSQDLWTSGRGYQETQYF.

This clonotype was observed once. The chain carries TRBV25-1 and TRBJ2-6; 12 nucleotides agree with TRBD1. After removal of 6 bases from V and 3 bases from J, the junction contained 3 bases not matched to a gene. This CDR3 has 16 residues. Germline V gene lookup returns CDR1 MGHDK and CDR2 SYGVNS. The CDR3 DNA reads as TGTGCCAGCAGGGGGACAGGGGGCCTTGGGGCCAACGTCCTGACTTTC. This sequence encodes CASRGTGGLGANVLTF. Using reference TRBV25-1 and TRBJ2-6 for the parts outside the CDR3, the full variable domain is EADIYQTPRYLVIGTGKKITLECSQTMGHDKMYWYQQDPGMELHLIHYSYGVNSTEKGDLSSESTVSRIRTEHFPLTLESARPSHTSQYLCASRGTGGLGANVLTFGAGSRLTVL.

This clonotype was observed a few times. V usage is TRBV20-1 and J usage is TRBJ2-7, with TRBD2 identical over 14 bases. CDR3 length equals 16 residues. Trimming at V came to 3 bases and at J to 0 bases, leaving 4 bases not matched to a gene. Germline V lookup: CDR1 DFQATT, CDR2 SNEGSKA (reference sequence). The CDR3 DNA follows: TGCAGTGCTAGCGGACTAGCGGGGGGAACCTCCTACGAGCAGTACTTC. It yields the protein CSASGLAGGTSYEQYF.